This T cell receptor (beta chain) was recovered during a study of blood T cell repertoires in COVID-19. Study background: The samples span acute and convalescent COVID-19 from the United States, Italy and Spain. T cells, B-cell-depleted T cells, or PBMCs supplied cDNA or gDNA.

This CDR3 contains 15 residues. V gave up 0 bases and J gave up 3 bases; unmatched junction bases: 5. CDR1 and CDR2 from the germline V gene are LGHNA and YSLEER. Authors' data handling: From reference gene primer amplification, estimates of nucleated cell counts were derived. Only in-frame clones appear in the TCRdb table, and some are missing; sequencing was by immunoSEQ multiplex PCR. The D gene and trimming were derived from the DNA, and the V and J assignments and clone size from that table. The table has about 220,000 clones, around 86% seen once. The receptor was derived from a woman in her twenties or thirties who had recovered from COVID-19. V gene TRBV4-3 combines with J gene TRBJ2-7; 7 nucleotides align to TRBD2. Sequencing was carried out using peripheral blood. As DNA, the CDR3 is TGCGCCAGCAGCCAAGATTTGACGGGGGGCTACGAGCAGTACTTC. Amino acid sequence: CASSQDLTGGYEQYF.